Below, 12 T cell receptor beta chains from the same sample are listed, as sequenced in a study of blood T cell repertoires in COVID-19. Sequenced by immunoSEQ multiplex PCR; TCRdb stores in-frame clones only, minus some. The sample lists fewer than 40,000 clones, around 90% occurring once. The specimen was peripheral blood. All receptors come from a human donor in a cohort sampled during active COVID-19.

The chain has TRBV28 and TRBJ2-5, with unresolved D. Germline V gives CDR1 MDHEN, CDR2 SYDVKM. V lost 7 bases to trimming and J lost 2 bases, with 5 bases between them. This CDR3 comprises 11 residues. The CDR3 region is CASTNQETQYF. DNA of the CDR3: TGTGCCAGCACAAATCAAGAGACCCAGTACTTC. Variable domain in full (rest from reference TRBV28 and TRBJ2-5): DVKVTQSSRYLVKRTGEKVFLECVQDMDHENMFWYRQDPGLGLRLIYFSYDVKMKEKGDIPEGYSVSREKKERFSLILESASTNQTSMYLCASTNQETQYFGPGTRLLVL.

In the case of this clone: The sample holds other DNA sequences that translate to the same CDR3. The rearrangement joins TRBV4-1 to TRBJ1-2; TRBD1 aligns across 8 bases. Germline CDR1 and CDR2: MGHRA and YSYEKL. The CDR3 has 15 amino acids. After removal of 4 bases from V and 4 bases from J, the junction contained 8 bases not matched to a gene. The DNA of the CDR3 is TGCGCCAGCAGCCCGACGACCACAGGGGGCTATGGCTACACCTTC. Protein product: CASSPTTTGGYGYTF.

This chain uses TRBV29-1 with TRBJ2-3, with TRBD1 matching 9 bases. This CDR3 region has 14 residues. CDR1 is SQVTM, CDR2 ANQGSEA, per germline. After removal of 4 bases from V and 0 bases from J, the junction contained 2 bases not matched to a gene. The DNA for the CDR3 is TGCAGCGTTGGCGGGACAGGGAGCACAGATACGCAGTATTTT. Amino acid sequence: CSVGGTGSTDTQYF.

This clone appeared a single time. J is TRBJ1-4 and V is TRBV5-1; 12 bases are shared with TRBD1. The germline V gene has CDR1 SGHRS and CDR2 YFSETQ. After removal of 3 bases from V and 7 bases from J, the junction contained 1 base not matched to a gene. This CDR3 has 14 residues. CDR3 in amino acids: CASSSGQGAEKLFF. In DNA form, the CDR3 reads TGCGCCAGCAGCTCGGGACAGGGGGCTGAAAAACTGTTTTTT.

This clone was observed once. The J gene is TRBJ1-4, the V gene TRBV7-2, with D unresolved. The CDR3 sequence is 14 residues long. V lost 2 bases and J lost 5, with 9 bases in between. Germline CDR1 reads SGHTA; CDR2 reads FQGNSA. CDR3 amino acids: CASSLFGENEKLFF. The CDR3 DNA reads TGTGCCAGCAGCTTATTCGGGGAGAATGAAAAACTGTTTTTT.

The rearrangement joins TRBV24-1 to TRBJ2-5, with 9 bases that match TRBD1. CDR1 KGHDR and CDR2 SFDVKD come from the germline V gene. Trimming removed 5 bases from V and 5 bases from J; junction bases left unmatched: 11. This CDR3 is 16 amino acids long. The CDR3 region is CATSVPGQGFGETQYF. CDR3 bases: TGTGCCACCAGTGTTCCGGGACAGGGATTCGGGGAGACCCAGTACTTC.

The chain employs TRBV27 and TRBJ1-5; TRBD1 is a possible D gene (5 bases). Between the trimmed V and J ends, which lost 3 bases and 7 bases, there was a span of 13 bases. CDR1 is MNHEY, CDR2 SMNVEV, per germline (reference sequence). The CDR3 has 14 amino acids. The CDR3 region is CASSLGGEEQPQHF. Here the CDR3 DNA reads TGTGCCAGCAGTTTGGGGGGGGAGGAGCAGCCCCAGCATTTT.

This clone was picked up a small number of times. This chain uses TRBV30 with TRBJ1-1; 8 nucleotides agree with TRBD1. The trim removed 4 bases at V and 1 base at J, leaving 5 bases unmatched. The CDR3 is 14 amino acids. In germline, CDR1 is GTSNPN, CDR2 SVGIG (reference sequence). The CDR3: CAWTPGQANTEAFF. In DNA, the CDR3 is TGTGCCTGGACCCCGGGACAGGCGAACACTGAAGCTTTCTTT.

The genes are TRBV7-9 and TRBJ1-4, with 8 bases that match TRBD1. Trimming took 7 bases from V and 8 from J; bases not matched to a gene: 12. CDR1 and CDR2 (germline): SEHNR, FQNEAQ (reference sequence). The CDR3 spans 15 residues. The CDR3 DNA reads as TGTGCCAGCACCGCCGGGTGGGCAGGGGGCGAAAAACTGTTTTTT. This gives the protein CASTAGWAGGEKLFF.

The rearrangement uses TRBV11-2 and TRBJ2-7; TRBD1 might be the D (5 bases). This CDR3 is 17 amino acids long. Trimming stripped 6 bases from V and 2 bases from J, with 23 bases between. The germline V gene encodes CDR1 SGHAT and CDR2 FQNNGV. The DNA of the CDR3 is TGTGCCAGCAGACCTCTTGTAAGGCAGGGTGGAACCTACGAGCAGTACTTC. Translating it yields CASRPLVRQGGTYEQYF.

The V and J genes are TRBV7-8 and TRBJ2-1, with D tentatively TRBD2 (6 bases). V was pared by 5 bases and J by 3 bases, with 14 bases between. The CDR3 has 15 residues. CDR1 is SGHVS, CDR2 FQNEAQ, per germline. The CDR3 spells CASSISGGVYNEQFF. In DNA, the CDR3 is TGTGCCAGCAGCATTAGCGGTGGAGTCTACAATGAGCAGTTCTTC. The full variable domain, with the rest looked up from reference TRBV7-8 and TRBJ2-1, is GAGVSQSPRYKVAKRGQDVALRCDPISGHVSLFWYQQALGQGPEFLTYFQNEAQLDKSGLPSDRFFAERPEGSVSTLKIQRTQQEDSAVYLCASSISGGVYNEQFFGPGTRLTVL.

V and J are TRBV7-9 and TRBJ2-7; the D gene is possibly TRBD1 (6 bases). In germline, CDR1 is SEHNR, CDR2 FQNEAQ (reference sequence). CDR3 size: 16 residues. Trimming stripped 2 bases from V and 2 bases from J, with 16 bases between. The CDR3 here is CASSLFSLGQAYEQYF. The CDR3 nucleotides read TGTGCCAGCAGCTTATTTTCCCTGGGACAAGCCTACGAGCAGTACTTC.